This TCR beta chain originates from a study of blood T cells in healthy people across ages. It was with a sample-barcoded 5' primer and a J-beta primer mix that a second PCR of roughly 6 to 12 cycles was run. TCRdb recomputed calls from the 5' RACE reads with MiXCR, one row per CDR3 protein. The sample records some 1.5 million distinct CDR3 sequences, roughly 27% being singletons. Study results and caveats: Diversity was estimated from one million T cells, and these estimates were considered underestimates. The study found more naive CD4+ cells and higher diversity in long-lived than aged donors.

With respect to this clonotype: Its specificity is unknown. One junction end disagrees with the germline gene, perhaps due to a read error.

This CDR3 spans 18 amino acids. Per germline, CDR1 DFQATT and CDR2 SNEGSKA (reference sequence). The sequenced sample consisted of blood. This chain connects TRBV20-1 to TRBJ2-2, with D possibly TRBD2 on 5 matching bases. The source is a woman between 25 and 40 years old in good health. The CDR3, as DNA: TGCAGTGCTACCCCGAAAGACACCAACAGTCGGAACACCGGGGAGCGGTTTTTT. This codes for CSATPKDTNSRNTGERFF.